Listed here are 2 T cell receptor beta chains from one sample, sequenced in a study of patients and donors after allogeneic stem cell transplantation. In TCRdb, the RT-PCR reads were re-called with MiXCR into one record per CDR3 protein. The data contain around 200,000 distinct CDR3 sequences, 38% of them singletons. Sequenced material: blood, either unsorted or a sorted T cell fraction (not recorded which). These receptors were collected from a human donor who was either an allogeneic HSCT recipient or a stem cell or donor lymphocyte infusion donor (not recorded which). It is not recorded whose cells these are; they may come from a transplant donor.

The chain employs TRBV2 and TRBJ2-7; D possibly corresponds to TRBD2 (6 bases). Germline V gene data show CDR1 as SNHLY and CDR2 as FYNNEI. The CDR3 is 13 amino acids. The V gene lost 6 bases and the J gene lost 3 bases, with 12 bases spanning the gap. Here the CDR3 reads CASRTGDHYEQYF. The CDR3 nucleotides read TGTGCCAGCAGAACGGGGGATCACTACGAGCAGTACTTC.

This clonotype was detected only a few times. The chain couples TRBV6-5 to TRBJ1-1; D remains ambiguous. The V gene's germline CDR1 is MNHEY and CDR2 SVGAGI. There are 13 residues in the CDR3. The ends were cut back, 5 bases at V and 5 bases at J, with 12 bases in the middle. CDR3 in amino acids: CASSPAGGTEAFF. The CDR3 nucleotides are TGTGCCAGCAGTCCCGCCGGCGGGACTGAAGCTTTCTTT.